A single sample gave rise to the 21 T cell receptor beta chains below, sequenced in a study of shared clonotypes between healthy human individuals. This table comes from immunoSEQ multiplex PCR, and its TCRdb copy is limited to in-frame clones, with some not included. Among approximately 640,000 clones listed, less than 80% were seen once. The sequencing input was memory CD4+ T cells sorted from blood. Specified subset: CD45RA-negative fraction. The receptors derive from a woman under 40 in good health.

In DNA, the CDR3 is TGTGCCAGCAGCCCGCTAGCGGGATCGGGAACCGGGGAGCTGTTTTTT. Translating gives CASSPLAGSGTGELFF. The chain is built from TRBV14 and TRBJ2-2, with 9 bases identical to TRBD2. After removal of 4 bases from V and 5 bases from J, the junction contained 8 bases not matched to a gene. Germline values: CDR1 SGHDN, CDR2 FVKESK. The CDR3 sequence is 16 residues long.

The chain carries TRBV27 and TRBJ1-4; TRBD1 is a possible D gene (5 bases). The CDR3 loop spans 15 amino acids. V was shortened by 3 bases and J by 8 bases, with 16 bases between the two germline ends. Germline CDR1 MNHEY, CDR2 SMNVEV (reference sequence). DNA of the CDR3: TGTGCCAGCAGTTTTGGTATGGACGAGGGGGAAAAACTGTTTTTT. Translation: CASSFGMDEGEKLFF.

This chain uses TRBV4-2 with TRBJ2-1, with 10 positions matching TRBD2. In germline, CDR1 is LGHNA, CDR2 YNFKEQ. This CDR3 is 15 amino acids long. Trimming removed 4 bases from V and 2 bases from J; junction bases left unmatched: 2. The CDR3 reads CASSPAGGAYNEQFF. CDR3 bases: TGTGCCAGCAGCCCAGCGGGGGGGGCCTACAATGAGCAGTTCTTC.

CDR3 bases: TGTGCCAGCAAGGATACCTCTAATGAAAAACTGTTTTTT. Translation: CASKDTSNEKLFF. The chain recombines TRBV6-1 with TRBJ1-4; D is ambiguous. The CDR3 has 13 amino acids. Trimming took 7 bases from V and 3 from J, leaving 9 bases between them. Germline-derived CDR1 and CDR2 are MNHNS and SASEGT.

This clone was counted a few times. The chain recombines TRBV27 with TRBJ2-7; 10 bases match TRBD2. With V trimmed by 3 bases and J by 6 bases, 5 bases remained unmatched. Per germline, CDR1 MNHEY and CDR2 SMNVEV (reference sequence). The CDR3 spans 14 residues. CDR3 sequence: CASSFFTSGAEQYF. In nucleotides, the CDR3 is TGTGCCAGCAGTTTTTTCACTAGCGGGGCCGAGCAGTACTTC.

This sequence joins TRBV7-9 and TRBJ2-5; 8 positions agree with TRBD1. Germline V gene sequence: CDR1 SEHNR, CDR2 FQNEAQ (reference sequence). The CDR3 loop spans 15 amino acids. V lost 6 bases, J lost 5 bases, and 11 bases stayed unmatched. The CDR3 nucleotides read TGTGCCAGCAGGTTGGGACAGGCCCTTGGGGAGACCCAGTACTTC. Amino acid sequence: CASRLGQALGETQYF.

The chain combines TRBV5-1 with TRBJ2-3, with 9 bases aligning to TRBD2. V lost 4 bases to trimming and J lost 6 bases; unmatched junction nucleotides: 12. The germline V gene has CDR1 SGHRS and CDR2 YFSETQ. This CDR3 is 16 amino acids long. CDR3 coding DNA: TGCGCCAGCAGCAACGGGGGCGGGAGGGCCGAGGATACGCAGTATTTT. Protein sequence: CASSNGGGRAEDTQYF.

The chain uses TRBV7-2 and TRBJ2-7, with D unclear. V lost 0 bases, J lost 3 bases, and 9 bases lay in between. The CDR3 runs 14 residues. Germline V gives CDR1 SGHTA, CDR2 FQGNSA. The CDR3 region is CASSLAHSSYEQYF. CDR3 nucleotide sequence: TGTGCCAGCAGCTTAGCCCACAGCAGCTACGAGCAGTACTTC. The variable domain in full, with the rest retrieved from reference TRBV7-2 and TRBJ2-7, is GAGVSQSPSNKVTEKGKDVELRCDPISGHTALYWYRQSLGQGLEFLIYFQGNSAPDKSGLPSDRFSAERTGGSVSTLTIQRTQQEDSAVYLCASSLAHSSYEQYFGPGTRLTVT.

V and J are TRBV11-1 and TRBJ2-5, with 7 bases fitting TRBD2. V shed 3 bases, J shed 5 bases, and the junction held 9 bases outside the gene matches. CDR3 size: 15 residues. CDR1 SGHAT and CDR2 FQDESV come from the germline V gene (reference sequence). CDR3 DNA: TGTGCCAGCAGCTTTGGGGGAGGGCCGATGGAGACCCAGTACTTC. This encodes CASSFGGGPMETQYF.

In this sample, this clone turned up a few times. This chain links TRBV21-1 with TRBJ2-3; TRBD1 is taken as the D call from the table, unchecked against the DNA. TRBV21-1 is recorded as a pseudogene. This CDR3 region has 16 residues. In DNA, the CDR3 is TGTGCCAGCAGCCCAGACAGGGGGAGGGAGACAGATACGCAGTATTTT. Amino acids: CASSPDRGRETDTQYF.

The CDR3, as DNA: TGTGCCAGTAGTATAGTCTGGACAGGGGCCAACACTGAAGCTTTCTTT. It yields the protein CASSIVWTGANTEAFF. V gene TRBV19 combines with J gene TRBJ1-1, with 9 bases identical to TRBD1. This CDR3 region has 16 residues. V dropped 1 base and J dropped 2; count of bases not matched to a gene: 5. Looked up from germline, CDR1 is LNHDA and CDR2 is SQIVND (reference sequence).

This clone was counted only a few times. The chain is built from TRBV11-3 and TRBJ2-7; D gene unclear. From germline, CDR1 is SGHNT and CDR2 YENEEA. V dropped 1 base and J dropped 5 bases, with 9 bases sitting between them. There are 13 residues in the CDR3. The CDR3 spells CASSLGPVNEQYF. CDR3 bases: TGTGCCAGCAGCTTAGGTCCCGTCAACGAGCAGTACTTC.

The CDR3 coding sequence is TGTGCCAGCAGCTTAGAGTCTTCCGGGCCCCACGGGCAGTACTTC. Translated: CASSLESSGPHGQYF. V usage is TRBV11-1 and J usage is TRBJ2-7; D remains unclear. This CDR3 spans 15 amino acids. V was shortened by 1 base and J by 9 bases, with 19 bases between the two germline ends. Germline values: CDR1 SGHAT, CDR2 FQDESV (reference sequence). The variable domain in full, with the rest retrieved from reference TRBV11-1 and TRBJ2-7, is EAEVAQSPRYKITEKSQAVAFWCDPISGHATLYWYRQILGQGPELLVQFQDESVVDDSQLPKDRFSAERLKGVDSTLKIQPAELGDSAMYLCASSLESSGPHGQYFGPGTRLTVT.

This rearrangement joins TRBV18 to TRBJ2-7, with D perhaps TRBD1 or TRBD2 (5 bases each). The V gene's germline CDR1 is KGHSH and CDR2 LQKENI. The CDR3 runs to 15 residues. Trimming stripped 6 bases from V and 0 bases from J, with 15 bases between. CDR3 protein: CASSWDRAVSYEQYF. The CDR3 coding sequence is TGTGCCAGCTCGTGGGACCGGGCCGTCTCCTACGAGCAGTACTTC.

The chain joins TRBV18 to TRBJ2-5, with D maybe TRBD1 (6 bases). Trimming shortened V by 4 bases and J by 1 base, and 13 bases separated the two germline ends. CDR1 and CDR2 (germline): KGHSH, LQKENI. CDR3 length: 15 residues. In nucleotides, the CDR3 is TGTGCCAGCTCACTTCATGGGACATCCCAAGAGACCCAGTACTTC. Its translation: CASSLHGTSQETQYF.

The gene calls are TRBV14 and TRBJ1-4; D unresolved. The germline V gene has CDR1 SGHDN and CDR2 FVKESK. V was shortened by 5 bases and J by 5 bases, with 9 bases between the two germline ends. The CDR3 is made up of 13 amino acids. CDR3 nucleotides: TGTGCCAGCAGCAAAGGATTGAATGAAAAACTGTTTTTT. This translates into CASSKGLNEKLFF.

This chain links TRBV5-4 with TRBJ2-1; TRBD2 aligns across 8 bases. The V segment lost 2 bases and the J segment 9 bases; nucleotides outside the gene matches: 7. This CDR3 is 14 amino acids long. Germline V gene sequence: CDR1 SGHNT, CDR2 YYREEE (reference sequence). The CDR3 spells CASSLMGLGSEQFF. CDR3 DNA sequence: TGTGCCAGCAGCTTAATGGGACTAGGGAGTGAGCAGTTCTTC.

The CDR3 spells CASSAGSPRAPAFEQYF. Written as DNA, the CDR3 is TGCGCCAGCAGTGCGGGGAGCCCCCGGGCCCCGGCTTTCGAGCAGTACTTC. The V call is TRBV10-2, the J call TRBJ2-7; D may be TRBD2 (5 bases). Trimming pared 4 bases from V and 6 bases from J, leaving 25 bases between. The CDR3 length is 17 residues. The germline V gene has CDR1 WSHSY and CDR2 SAAADI.

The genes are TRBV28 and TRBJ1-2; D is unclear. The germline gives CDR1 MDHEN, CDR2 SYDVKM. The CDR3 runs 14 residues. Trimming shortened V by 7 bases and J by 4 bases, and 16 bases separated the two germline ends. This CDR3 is CASNPSSQSYGYTF. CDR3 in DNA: TGTGCCAGCAACCCCTCCAGCCAGAGCTATGGCTACACCTTC.

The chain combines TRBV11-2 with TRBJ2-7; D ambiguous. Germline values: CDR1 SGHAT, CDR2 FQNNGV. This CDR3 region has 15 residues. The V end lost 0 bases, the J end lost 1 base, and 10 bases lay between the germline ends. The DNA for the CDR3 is TGTGCCAGCAGCTTAGAGACAAAGAGTTCCTACGAGCAGTACTTC. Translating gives CASSLETKSSYEQYF.

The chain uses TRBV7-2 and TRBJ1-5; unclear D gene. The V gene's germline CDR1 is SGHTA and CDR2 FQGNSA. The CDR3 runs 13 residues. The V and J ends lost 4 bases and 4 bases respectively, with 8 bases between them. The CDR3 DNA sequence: TGTGCCAGCAGCTCCTATGGTAATCAGCCCCAGCATTTT. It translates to CASSSYGNQPQHF.